Shown below are 19 T cell receptor beta chains from a single sample sequenced in a study of T cells after yellow fever vaccination (dated by TCRdb to the late 2010s). The sample's treatment or condition label, decoded: live attenuated yellow fever vaccine strain. Library prep was done by 5' RACE. TCRdb shows the sequencer as Illumina HiSeq 2500. TCRdb's own reprocessing of the public reads used fastp at Q25 and MiXCR and kept productive beta chains. All rows with the same CDR3 protein become a single entry with the most common DNA and genes. In all, the sample holds 310,000 or so distinct CDR3 sequences, and roughly 7% of those were seen once. The ten largest make up roughly a sixth of the sample. The specimen was PBMCs, collected 45 days after the first yellow fever vaccination. The receptors derive from a man between 18 and 29 years old who received the YFV17D yellow fever vaccine.

This clonotype was counted many times. The CDR3 nucleotides read TGTGCCACCACCCGGGACAGGGCTTCTAATGAGCAGTTCTTC. Translation: CATTRDRASNEQFF. The chain combines TRBV15 with TRBJ2-1, with 9 bases fitting TRBD1. From germline, CDR1 is LNHNV and CDR2 YYDKDF (reference sequence). The J segment lost 7 bases and the V segment lost 7 bases, leaving 8 bases of the junction unmatched. This CDR3 contains 14 residues.

This clonotype was counted many times. The CDR3 nucleotides read TGTGCCAGCAGCTCGGGCCTCCGCGTGGGTGGTCGCGGGGAGCTGTTTTTT. The encoded protein is CASSSGLRVGGRGELFF. The chain uses TRBV7-9 and TRBJ2-2; unclear D gene. V was trimmed by 4 bases and J by 7 bases, leaving 22 bases between them. Germline V lookup: CDR1 SEHNR, CDR2 FQNEAQ (reference sequence). The CDR3 has 17 residues. Filled out from reference TRBV7-9 and TRBJ2-2, the complete variable domain reads DTGVSQNPRHKITKRGQNVTFRCDPISEHNRLYWYRQTLGQGPEFLTYFQNEAQLEKSRLLSDRFSAERPKGSFSTLEIQRTEQGDSAMYLCASSSGLRVGGRGELFFGEGSRLTVL.

This clonotype was seen ten or more times. The chain couples TRBV27 to TRBJ2-3, with D possibly TRBD2 on 6 matching bases. The ends were cut back, 5 bases at V and 0 bases at J, with 6 bases in the middle. The CDR3 is 13 amino acids. Germline V gene sequence: CDR1 MNHEY, CDR2 SMNVEV (reference sequence). The CDR3 nucleotides are TGTGCCAGCAGTGGGGGGAGCACAGATACGCAGTATTTT. It encodes CASSGGSTDTQYF.

The V gene is TRBV2, the J gene TRBJ1-4; D is unresolved. This CDR3 has 11 residues. Trimming took 7 bases from V and 8 from J, leaving 8 bases between them. CDR1 and CDR2 from the germline V gene are SNHLY and FYNNEI. CDR3 sequence: CASTVGEKLFF. CDR3 coding DNA: TGTGCCAGCACCGTAGGGGAAAAACTGTTTTTT.

The rearrangement uses TRBV28 and TRBJ1-1, with a weak D call TRBD1 (6 bases). Germline V lookup: CDR1 MDHEN, CDR2 SYDVKM. The CDR3 extends over 14 amino acids. The V end was cut by 8 bases, the J end by 5 bases, with 18 bases between. The CDR3 coding sequence is TGTGCCAGCCAAGGTGCAGGGGCGAGTACTGAAGCTTTCTTT. It specifies CASQGAGASTEAFF.

This clonotype showed up just a few times. V usage is TRBV7-9 and J usage is TRBJ1-1; 8 bases align to TRBD1. V lost 5 bases, J lost 7 bases, and 9 bases stayed unmatched. CDR1 and CDR2 from the germline V gene are SEHNR and FQNEAQ (reference sequence). The length of the CDR3 is 14 residues. In DNA, the CDR3 is TGTGCCAGCAGCCCTAGGACAGGGAGAGTTGAAGCTTTCTTT. Encoded protein: CASSPRTGRVEAFF.

At least ten counts were recorded for this clonotype. V gene TRBV7-2 combines with J gene TRBJ1-2, with D possibly TRBD1 on 5 matching bases. V was cut by 5 bases and J by 7 bases, with 17 bases left in between. Germline V gene lookup returns CDR1 SGHTA and CDR2 FQGNSA. The CDR3 extends over 14 amino acids. The CDR3 region has the DNA TGTGCCAGCAGCCTGGCGGGGGAAGTCGGTGGCTACACCTTC. This sequence encodes CASSLAGEVGGYTF. The full variable domain, its missing parts supplied by reference TRBV7-2 and TRBJ1-2, is GAGVSQSPSNKVTEKGKDVELRCDPISGHTALYWYRQSLGQGLEFLIYFQGNSAPDKSGLPSDRFSAERTGGSVSTLTIQRTQQEDSAVYLCASSLAGEVGGYTFGSGTRLTVV.

This clonotype was seen ten or more times. The gene calls are TRBV7-2 and TRBJ2-3; D is uncertain. Germline values: CDR1 SGHTA, CDR2 FQGNSA. Trimming cost V 3 bases and J 2 bases, with 9 bases left between them. The CDR3 is 14 residues long. CDR3 in amino acids: CASSFGFTTDTQYF. The CDR3 DNA follows: TGTGCCAGCAGCTTCGGGTTTACCACAGATACGCAGTATTTT.

The rearrangement joins TRBV7-9 to TRBJ2-7; D may match TRBD1 or TRBD2 (5 bases each). With 3 bases removed from V and 3 bases from J, the gap between germline ends came to 12 bases. The CDR3 has 14 residues. Germline V CDR1 and CDR2: SEHNR, FQNEAQ (reference sequence). The CDR3: CASSLTGAHYEQYV. The CDR3, as DNA: TGTGCCAGCAGCTTGACCGGGGCCCACTACGAGCAGTACGTC.

A few counts support this clonotype. The chain links TRBV5-4 to TRBJ2-3, with 9 nucleotides matching TRBD2. CDR3 size: 14 residues. The junction had 6 bases not matched to a gene; V was cut back by 5 bases and J by 5 bases. CDR1 and CDR2 (germline): SGHNT, YYREEE (reference sequence). The CDR3 loop is CASRAGGGGDTQYF. DNA of the CDR3: TGTGCCAGCAGGGCCGGCGGGGGGGGAGATACGCAGTATTTT.

This clonotype was recorded a few times. The chain carries TRBV7-2 and TRBJ2-1, with D uncertain. The CDR3 runs 14 residues. Germline lookup yields CDR1 SGHTA and CDR2 FQGNSA. The V and J ends lost 1 base and 10 bases respectively, with 14 bases between them. The CDR3 DNA is TGTGCCAGCAGCTTAGGGTTGGGGTCGGACGAGCAGTTCTTC. Translation: CASSLGLGSDEQFF.

This clonotype has at least ten counts. The chain couples TRBV5-1 to TRBJ2-3; the match to TRBD2 covers 8 bases. CDR3 size: 18 residues. Germline CDR1 SGHRS, CDR2 YFSETQ. The J segment lost 2 bases and the V segment lost 0 bases, leaving 11 bases of the junction unmatched. The CDR3 nucleotides read TGCGCCAGCAGCTTGGCCGGGGGAGCGGGGGTTACCACAGATACGCAGTATTTT. This codes for CASSLAGGAGVTTDTQYF.

V and J are TRBV4-3 and TRBJ2-1, with D possibly being TRBD1 (6 bases). V shed 4 bases and J shed 0 bases, with 22 bases lying between them. This CDR3 has 19 amino acids. CDR1 is LGHNA, CDR2 YSLEER, per germline. The CDR3 region is CASSRDTGRVPGSYNEQFF. Here the CDR3 DNA reads TGCGCCAGCAGCCGGGACACAGGGCGAGTACCCGGCTCCTACAATGAGCAGTTCTTC.

This clonotype was picked up a small number of times. V is TRBV7-8 and J is TRBJ1-6; D is uncertain. Germline V lookup: CDR1 SGHVS, CDR2 FQNEAQ. Trimming cost V 8 bases and J 7 bases, with 24 bases left between them. The CDR3 has 17 amino acids. The CDR3 DNA sequence: TGTGCCAGCCGCTCTCTCCTCCCGGGCCGAACGAATTCACCCCTCCACTTT. Protein product: CASRSLLPGRTNSPLHF.

The chain has TRBV6-2 or TRBV6-3 and TRBJ2-1, with 7 bases lining up with TRBD1. The ends lost 4 bases at V and 6 bases at J; junction bases unmatched: 6. This CDR3 is 14 amino acids long. CDR1 is MNHEY, CDR2 SVGEGT, per germline. The chain's CDR3 is CASSSDRPVNEQFF. The CDR3 DNA sequence: TGTGCCAGCAGTTCGGACAGGCCGGTCAATGAGCAGTTCTTC.

For this clonotype: At one end the junction does not follow the germline gene, possibly because of a read error. The J gene is TRBJ2-1, the V gene TRBV3-1; TRBD2 is a possible D gene (5 bases). The germline V gene has CDR1 LGHDT and CDR2 YNNKEL (reference sequence). There are 15 residues in the CDR3. In nucleotides, the CDR3 is TGTGCCAGCACCCAAGAACCGGGGTCCTACAATGAGCAGTTCTTC. This translates into CASTQEPGSYNEQFF.

The V and J genes are TRBV15 and TRBJ2-1; the D is unclear. Germline loops: CDR1 LNHNV, CDR2 YYDKDF (reference sequence). CDR3 length equals 15 residues. Trimming pared 9 bases from V and 0 bases from J, leaving 15 bases between. The CDR3 DNA is TGTGCCACTTCAAACGGTCGGAGCTCCTACAATGAGCAGTTCTTC. Residues: CATSNGRSSYNEQFF.

This clonotype was picked up many times. This sequence joins TRBV5-1 and TRBJ2-5, with D possibly matching TRBD2 (6 bases). Germline values: CDR1 SGHRS, CDR2 YFSETQ. The CDR3 totals 14 residues. V was trimmed by 2 bases and J by 5 bases, leaving 13 bases between them. CDR3 DNA: TGCGCCAGCAGCTTTGAGGGAGGCGAGGAGACCCAGTACTTC. Its translation is CASSFEGGEETQYF. Full variable domain (outside the CDR3, taken from reference TRBV5-1 and TRBJ2-5): KAGVTQTPRYLIKTRGQQVTLSCSPISGHRSVSWYQQTPGQGLQFLFEYFSETQRNKGNFPGRFSGRQFSNSRSEMNVSTLELGDSALYLCASSFEGGEETQYFGPGTRLLVL.

This clonotype came up a few times. The chain employs TRBV5-4 and TRBJ2-7, with 8 bases matching TRBD1. The germline V gene encodes CDR1 SGHNT and CDR2 YYREEE (reference sequence). The J segment lost 6 bases and the V segment lost 0 bases, leaving 8 bases of the junction unmatched. The CDR3 covers 15 residues. In nucleotides, the CDR3 is TGTGCCAGCAGCTTGGTAGGGCAGGGGGCTACCGAGCAGTACGTC. Protein product: CASSLVGQGATEQYV.